This TCR beta chain was sequenced during a study of T-cell reconstitution after alpha-beta-depleted transplantation in children. Study observations and caveats: There were reportedly several hundred expanded graft clones from which alpha-beta T cells came about two months after transplant. Certain patients had high TCRbeta diversity at day 60, and it came from recipient T cells and thymic progenitors that survived. Hyperexpanded clones declined; after one year, newly produced T cells mostly supplied diversity.

Preparation of the TCRbeta library involved a method that used unique molecular identifiers. TCRdb used MiXCR to reprocess the PCR reads, holding one entry per CDR3 protein. This table holds 800,000 to 1,000,000 distinct CDR3 sequences, roughly 29% found once. A word on this clonotype: The antigen remains unidentified.

The CDR3 extends over 15 amino acids. Germline V CDR1 and CDR2: SGHTA, FQGTGA. Trimming pared 2 bases from V and 5 bases from J, leaving 14 bases between. The chain couples TRBV7-3 to TRBJ2-3, with a tentative D call TRBD2 (7 bases). The clonotype was recovered from a boy under three years old who had a stem cell transplant for SCID, so the T cells may come from the graft donor. The sample was PBMCs, mostly from graft donor cells, taken 360 days after TCRalphabeta/CD19-depleted stem cell transplant. CDR3 loop: CASSLAGAYLDTQYF. The CDR3 DNA reads TGTGCCAGCAGCTTAGCGGGGGCCTACTTAGATACGCAGTATTTT.